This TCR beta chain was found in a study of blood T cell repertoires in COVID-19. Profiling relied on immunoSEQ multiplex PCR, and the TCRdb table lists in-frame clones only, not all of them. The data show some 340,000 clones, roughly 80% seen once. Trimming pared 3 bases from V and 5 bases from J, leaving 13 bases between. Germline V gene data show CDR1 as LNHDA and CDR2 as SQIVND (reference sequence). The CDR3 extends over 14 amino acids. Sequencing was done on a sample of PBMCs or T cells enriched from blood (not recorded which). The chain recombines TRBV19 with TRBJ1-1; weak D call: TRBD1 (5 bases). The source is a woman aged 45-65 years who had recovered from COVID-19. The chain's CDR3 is CASSIPGLITEAFF. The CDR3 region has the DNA TGTGCCAGTAGTATCCCAGGGTTAATAACTGAAGCTTTCTTT.